This T cell receptor beta chain was documented in a study of spatial heterogeneity in lung cancer. TCRdb re-called the 5' RACE reads with MiXCR, one entry per CDR3 protein. The table lists under 30,000 distinct CDR3 sequences, 5% to 6% of them singletons. Per germline, CDR1 MNHNS and CDR2 SASEGT. V lost 3 bases to trimming and J lost 0 bases, with 21 bases between them. The CDR3 spans 19 residues. At least ten counts were recorded for this clonotype. Time point described: blood at routine non-recurrence follow-up after resection. Unsorted samples of tumor, nontumor lung or frozen PBMC had their whole RNA sequenced.

The sequence was collected from a male donor with early-stage non-small cell lung cancer. The starting material was PBMCs, obtained at follow-up. J is TRBJ2-4 and V is TRBV6-1, with D possibly being TRBD1 (7 bases). The DNA of the CDR3 is TGTGCCAGCAGTGATCTCCAGACAGGGAGGCTTATAGCCAAAAACATTCAGTACTTC. Its protein product is CASSDLQTGRLIAKNIQYF.